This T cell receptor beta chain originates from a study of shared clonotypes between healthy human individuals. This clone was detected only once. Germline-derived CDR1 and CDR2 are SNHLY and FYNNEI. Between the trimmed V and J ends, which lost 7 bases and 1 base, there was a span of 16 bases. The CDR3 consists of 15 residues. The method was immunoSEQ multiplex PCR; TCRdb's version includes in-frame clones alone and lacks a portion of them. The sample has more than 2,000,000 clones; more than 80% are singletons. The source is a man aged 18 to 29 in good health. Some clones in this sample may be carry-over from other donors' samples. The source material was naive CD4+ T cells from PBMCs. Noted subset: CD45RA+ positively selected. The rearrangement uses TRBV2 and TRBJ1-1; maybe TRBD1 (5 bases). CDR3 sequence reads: CASKKLQEPNTEAFF. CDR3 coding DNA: TGTGCCAGCAAAAAATTACAGGAGCCGAACACTGAAGCTTTCTTT.